This TCR beta chain was sequenced during a study of cytomegalovirus exposure and HLA in healthy donors. Broader study findings: In an earlier analysis, in approximately 630 donors, most V segments appeared productive either ~90% or ~30% of the time. In a later analysis, productive TCRs from donors in an Asian-associated ancestry cluster reportedly carried fewer N-insertions than the cohort mean. Most likely, a cluster of highly shared sequence variants arose as a sequencing artifact. Researchers catalogued over 150 TCR beta chains as cytomegalovirus-associated.

The CDR3 loop spans 14 amino acids. V was pared by 5 bases and J by 4 bases, with 7 bases of the junction left unmatched. Germline V CDR1 and CDR2: MNHEY, SMNVEV (reference sequence). Primers for the PCR totalled 60 Vbeta and 13 Jbeta. TCRdb's copy holds only in-frame clones and misses some; the assay was immunoSEQ multiplex PCR. The data hold about 180,000 clones, with around 79% observed a single time. Remarks on this clone: Antigen: not known.

This clonotype was obtained from a woman aged 40 to 55 in good health and CMV-seronegative. The chain links TRBV27 to TRBJ1-2; 7 bases are shared with TRBD1. The sample comprised PBMCs. CDR3 in amino acids: CASSDTGVGYGYTF. CDR3 DNA: TGTGCCAGCAGTGATACAGGGGTCGGCTATGGCTACACCTTC.